Listed here are 9 T cell receptor beta chains from one sample, sequenced in a study of T cells in Graves' hyperthyroidism and ophthalmopathy. What was amplified from RNA transcripts were TCR beta CDR3 regions. The TCR CDR3 was amplified in a first-round RT-PCR using the HTBI primer set. Using its own MiXCR run on the multiplex PCR reads, TCRdb lists one record per CDR3 protein. The table records 480,000 or so distinct CDR3 sequences, over 45% of them present only once. The specimen was peripheral blood or thyroid tissue (not recorded which). These receptors were taken from an adult woman with Graves' disease, either hyperthyroidism or ophthalmopathy (not recorded which).

The chain is built from TRBV10-2 and TRBJ2-5; 9 positions agree with TRBD1. Germline values: CDR1 WSHSY, CDR2 SAAADI. The CDR3 is 15 amino acids. The V segment lost 6 bases and the J segment 5 bases; nucleotides outside the gene matches: 10. The CDR3, as DNA: TGCGCCAGCAGGGCGACAGGGGGGATTCAGGAGACCCAGTACTTC. Amino acids: CASRATGGIQETQYF.

The chain couples TRBV29-1 to TRBJ2-2; TRBD1 matches 9 bases. V dropped 4 bases and J dropped 5; count of bases not matched to a gene: 2. The CDR3 loop spans 13 amino acids. Germline loops: CDR1 SQVTM, CDR2 ANQGSEA. The CDR3 spells CSVGTGVTGELFF. The CDR3 DNA reads TGCAGCGTTGGGACAGGGGTTACCGGGGAGCTGTTTTTT.

In its sample, this clonotype was seen many times. The V call is TRBV12-3 or TRBV12-4, the J call TRBJ1-4, with TRBD1 as a possible D gene (5 bases). The CDR3 is 14 residues long. V was trimmed by 3 bases and J by 8 bases, leaving 13 bases between them. In nucleotides, the CDR3 is TGTGCCAGCAGTTTCCGGGGGGTAGGAGAAAAACTGTTTTTT. Amino acids: CASSFRGVGEKLFF.

A remark on this clonotype: The CDR3 carries no conserved terminal phenylalanine or tryptophan, so it likely arises from a read error. The DNA is omitted, as the CDR3 cannot be located on it reliably, and the CDR3 follows TCRdb's listing. V is TRBV7-6 and J is TRBJ1-3. CDR1 is SGHVS and CDR2 is FNYEAQ in the germline V gene. From its first to its last residue, the CDR3 has 10 amino acids. The CDR3 loop is CASSLGGDGT.

The chain combines TRBV5-1 with TRBJ1-1; 9 nucleotides align to TRBD1. Germline V gene data show CDR1 as SGHRS and CDR2 as YFSETQ. This CDR3 spans 14 amino acids. The V segment lost 3 bases and the J segment 4 bases; nucleotides outside the gene matches: 4. In nucleotides, the CDR3 is TGCGCCAGCAGCTGGACAGGGGTGGCCACTGAAGCTTTCTTT. This encodes CASSWTGVATEAFF.

Written as DNA, the CDR3 is TGTGCCAGCAGCTTACCTTCCCCGGCGGGCTCTGGAAACACCATATATTTT. Translation gives CASSLPSPAGSGNTIYF. V and J are TRBV7-2 and TRBJ1-3; D is uncertain. V was shortened by 2 bases and J by 0 bases, with 14 bases between the two germline ends. CDR3 size: 17 residues. The germline V gene encodes CDR1 SGHTA and CDR2 FQGNSA.

At least ten counts were recorded for this clonotype. V gene TRBV5-6 combines with J gene TRBJ1-3; tentative D call: TRBD1 (5 bases). The CDR3 contains 15 residues. Trimming shortened V by 3 bases and J by 1 base, and 11 bases separated the two germline ends. In germline, CDR1 is SGHDT, CDR2 YYEEEE. The CDR3 loop reads CASSSLRGSGNTIYF. The CDR3 DNA reads as TGTGCCAGCAGCTCCCTGCGGGGGTCTGGAAACACCATATATTTT.

This sequence joins TRBV2 and TRBJ2-5, with a weak D call TRBD1 (5 bases). Germline V gene sequence: CDR1 SNHLY, CDR2 FYNNEI. V lost 6 bases and J 5 bases, leaving 13 bases between the germline ends. The CDR3 contains 13 residues. CDR3 DNA sequence: TGTGCCAGCAGCTCCAGGGTTGCGGAGACCCAGTACTTC. The encoded protein is CASSSRVAETQYF. The variable domain in full, completed from reference TRBV2 and TRBJ2-5, reads EPEVTQTPSHQVTQMGQEVILRCVPISNHLYFYWYRQILGQKVEFLVSFYNNEISEKSEIFDDQFSVERPDGSNFTLKIRSTKLEDSAMYFCASSSRVAETQYFGPGTRLLVL.

The gene calls are TRBV7-9 and TRBJ2-7, with D possibly TRBD1 on 6 matching bases. V was clipped by 1 base and J by 3 bases, with 10 bases between them. The CDR3 has 14 residues. Germline CDR1 is SEHNR and CDR2 is FQNEAQ (reference sequence). CDR3 in DNA: TGTGCCAGCAGCTTAGACAGGGTAGACTACGAGCAGTACTTC. This codes for CASSLDRVDYEQYF.